This TCR beta chain was recovered during a study of shared clonotypes between healthy human individuals. Naive CD8 cells were CD45RO-negative, positively selected for CCR7, excluding terminally differentiated effector memory CD45RA+ cells. V lost 5 bases to trimming and J lost 4 bases; unmatched junction nucleotides: 5. Germline loops: CDR1 SGHAT, CDR2 FQNNGV. This CDR3 is 14 amino acids long. Sequenced by immunoSEQ multiplex PCR; TCRdb stores in-frame clones only, minus some. The table lists more than 2 million clones, less than 95% of them singletons. The chain uses TRBV11-2 and TRBJ2-1; 7 positions agree with TRBD2. Sequenced material: naive CD8+ T cells sorted from blood. The sequence derives from a young man in good health. CDR3 in DNA: TGTGCCAGCAGCACTCGGGACTATTACAATGAGCAGTTCTTC. This translates into CASSTRDYYNEQFF.